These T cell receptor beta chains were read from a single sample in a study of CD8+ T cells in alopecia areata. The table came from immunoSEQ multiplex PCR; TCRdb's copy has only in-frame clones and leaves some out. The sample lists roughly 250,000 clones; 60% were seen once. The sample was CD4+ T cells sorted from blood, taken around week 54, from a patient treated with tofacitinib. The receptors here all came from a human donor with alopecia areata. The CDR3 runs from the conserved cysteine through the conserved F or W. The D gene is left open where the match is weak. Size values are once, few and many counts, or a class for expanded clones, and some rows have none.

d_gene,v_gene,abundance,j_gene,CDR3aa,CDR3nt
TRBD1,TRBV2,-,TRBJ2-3,CASSRDRGTDTQYF,TGTGCCAGCAGCCGGGACAGAGGCACAGATACGCAGTATTTT
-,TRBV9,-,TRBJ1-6,CASSASPSPRSSPLHF,TGTGCCAGCAGCGCTAGCCCCTCACCCCGGAGTTCACCCCTCCACTTT
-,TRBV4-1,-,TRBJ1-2,CASSRLGGSGYTF,TGCGCCAGCAGTCGACTAGGAGGGAGTGGCTACACCTTC
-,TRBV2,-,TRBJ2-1,CASSRDVYNEQFF,TGTGCCAGCTCTCGGGATGTATACAATGAGCAGTTCTTC
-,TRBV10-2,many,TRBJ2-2,CASSGTSPGELFF,TGCGCCAGCAGTGGAACATCCCCCGGGGAGCTGTTTTTT
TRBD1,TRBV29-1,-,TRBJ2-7,CSGGTGLEYEQYF,TGCAGCGGCGGGACAGGTTTGGAGTACGAGCAGTACTTC
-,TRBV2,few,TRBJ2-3,CASSYYRGGQYF,TGTGCCAGCAGTTATTACCGAGGTGGGCAGTATTTT
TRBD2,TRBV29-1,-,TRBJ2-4,CSVVGGPGAKNIQYF,TGCAGCGTTGTGGGAGGGCCTGGGGCCAAAAACATTCAGTACTTC
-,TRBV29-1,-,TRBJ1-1,CSGFEVNTEAFF,TGCAGCGGATTCGAGGTGAACACTGAAGCTTTCTTT
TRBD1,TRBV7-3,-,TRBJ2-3,CASSPDRSPDTQYF,TGTGCCAGCAGCCCGGACAGGTCTCCAGATACGCAGTATTTT
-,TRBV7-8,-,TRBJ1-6,CASSLVAMGLDSPLHF,TGTGCCAGCAGCTTAGTGGCCATGGGGTTGGATTCACCCCTCCACTTT
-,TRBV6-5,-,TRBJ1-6,CASSYSRRGSPLHF,TGTGCCAGCAGTTACTCGAGGCGGGGTTCACCCCTCCACTTT
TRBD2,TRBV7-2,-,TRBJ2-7,CASSLSSGVSYEQYF,TGTGCCAGCAGCTTATCTAGCGGGGTGTCCTACGAGCAGTACTTC
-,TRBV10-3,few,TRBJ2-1,CAISESRQGNEQFF,TGTGCCATCAGTGAGTCGCGGCAGGGCAATGAGCAGTTCTTC
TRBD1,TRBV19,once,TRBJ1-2,CASGDRLYGYTF,TGTGCCAGCGGGGACAGGCTCTATGGCTACACCTTC
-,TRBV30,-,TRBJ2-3,CAWSGGPSWTDTQYF,TGTGCCTGGAGTGGGGGACCAAGTTGGACAGATACGCAGTATTTT
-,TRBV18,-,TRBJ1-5,CASSLDADQPQHF,TGTGCCAGCTCACTGGACGCCGATCAGCCCCAGCATTTT
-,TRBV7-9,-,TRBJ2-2,CASSLEYRQTGELFF,TGTGCCAGCAGCTTAGAATACAGGCAAACCGGGGAGCTGTTTTTT
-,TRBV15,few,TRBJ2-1,CATSKGGNEQFF,TGTGCCACCAGCAAAGGGGGCAATGAGCAGTTCTTC
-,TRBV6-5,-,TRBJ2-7,CASSYPGSEQYF,TGTGCCAGCAGTTACCCAGGGAGCGAGCAGTACTTC
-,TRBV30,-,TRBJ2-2,CAWRRAETNTGELFF,TGTGCCTGGAGACGAGCGGAAACGAACACCGGGGAGCTGTTTTTT
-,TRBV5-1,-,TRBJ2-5,CASSFTGETQYF,TGCGCCAGCAGCTTCACGGGCGAGACCCAGTACTTC
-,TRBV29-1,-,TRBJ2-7,CSVQRGRGEQYF,TGCAGCGTCCAAAGGGGAAGGGGCGAGCAGTACTTC
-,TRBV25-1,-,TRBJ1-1,CASSEATRAFF,TGTGCCAGCAGTGAAGCGACGCGAGCTTTCTTT
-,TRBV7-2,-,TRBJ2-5,CASSLVGETQYF,TGTGCCAGCAGCTTAGTAGGGGAGACCCAGTACTTC
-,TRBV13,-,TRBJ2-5,CASAASLFTETQYF,TGTGCCAGCGCCGCATCGCTTTTCACAGAGACCCAGTACTTC
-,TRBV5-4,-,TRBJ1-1,CASLRTPVFTEAFF,TGTGCCAGCCTGAGGACACCTGTTTTTACTGAAGCTTTCTTT
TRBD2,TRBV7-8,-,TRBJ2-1,CASSLLAGDINEQFF,TGTGCCAGCAGCTTACTAGCGGGGGATATCAATGAGCAGTTCTTC
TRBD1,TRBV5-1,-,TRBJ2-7,CASSSTGPNYEQYF,TGCGCCAGCAGCTCGACAGGGCCTAACTACGAGCAGTACTTC
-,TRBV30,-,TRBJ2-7,CAWSGRYEQYF,TGTGCCTGGAGTGGTCGCTACGAGCAGTACTTC